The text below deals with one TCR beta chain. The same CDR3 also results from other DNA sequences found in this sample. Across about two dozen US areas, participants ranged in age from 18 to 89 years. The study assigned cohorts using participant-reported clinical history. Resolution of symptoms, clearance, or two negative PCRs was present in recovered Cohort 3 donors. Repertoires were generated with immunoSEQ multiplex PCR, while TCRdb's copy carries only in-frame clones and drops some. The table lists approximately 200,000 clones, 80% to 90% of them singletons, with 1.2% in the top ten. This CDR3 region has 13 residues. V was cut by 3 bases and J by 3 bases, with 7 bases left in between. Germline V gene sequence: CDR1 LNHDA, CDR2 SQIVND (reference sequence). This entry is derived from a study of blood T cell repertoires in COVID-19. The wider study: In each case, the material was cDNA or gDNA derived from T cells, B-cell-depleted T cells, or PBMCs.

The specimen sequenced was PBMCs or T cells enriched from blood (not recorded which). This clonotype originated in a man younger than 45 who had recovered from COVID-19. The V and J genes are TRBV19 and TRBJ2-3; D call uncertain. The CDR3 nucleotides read TGTGCCAGTAGTATCTCCGGGACAGATACGCAGTATTTT. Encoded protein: CASSISGTDTQYF.